This TCR beta chain stems from a study of vaccination effects on CD4 cells after COVID-19. Study-level points and caveats: Researchers reported few convalescent patients and no early post-infection timepoints in the study. Only 1 of 255 vaccine-induced clones from healthy vaccinees cross-reacted with common cold coronaviruses.

The method was immunoSEQ multiplex PCR; TCRdb's version includes in-frame clones alone and lacks a portion of them. The table has tens of thousands of clones, more than 70% seen once; the top ten hold approximately 6%. Germline assignment: CDR1 LNHDA and CDR2 SQIVND (reference sequence). The ends lost 10 bases at V and 8 bases at J; junction bases unmatched: 22. The CDR3 consists of 17 residues. Expansion of antigen-specific CD4+ T cells with viral peptide pools was carried out by the ViraFEST assay before sequencing. Cultured cells yielded isolated CD4+ T cells after 10 days. None of these healthy vaccinees had been infected with SARS-CoV-2 before vaccination. About this clone: The antigen is undetermined.

Source: CD4+ T cells from PBMCs cultured with HCoV-OC43 spike peptides, taken before COVID-19 vaccination. Subset: HCoV-OC43 spike overlapping peptide pool stimulation. The origin of this receptor is a human donor who received a COVID-19 vaccine. V gene TRBV19 combines with J gene TRBJ2-4; TRBD1 matches at 8 bases. The CDR3 is CATSLGFSGGTGDIQYF. DNA for the CDR3: TGTGCCACCTCCCTCGGCTTCAGTGGCGGGACAGGAGACATTCAGTACTTC.